This paragraph covers one T cell receptor (beta chain) sequence. From germline, CDR1 is LNHDA and CDR2 SQIVND (reference sequence). CDR3 length: 14 amino acids. V shed 4 bases, J shed 4 bases, and the junction held 4 bases outside the gene matches. The sample originates from a study of blood T cell repertoires in COVID-19. On the study more broadly: Sites in the United States, Italy and Spain provided acute and convalescent COVID-19 samples. PBMCs, B-cell-depleted T cells, or T cells provided the cDNA or gDNA that made up the material.

Original handling: Amplification of reference gene primers provided the estimated nucleated cell counts. Produced via immunoSEQ multiplex PCR; TCRdb's table is partial and in-frame only. V and J calls and clone size are as listed in that table; D and trimming were resolved from the DNA. This table has 150,000 or so clones, over 80% appearing once. This sequence originates from a man aged 70-80 years who had recovered from COVID-19. The chain employs TRBV19 and TRBJ1-2, with 9 bases that match TRBD1. The sample consisted of peripheral blood. CDR3 loop: CASSTQGQGYGYTF. CDR3 bases: TGTGCCAGTAGTACCCAGGGACAGGGCTATGGCTACACCTTC. The variable domain in full, completed from reference TRBV19 and TRBJ1-2, reads DGGITQSPKYLFRKEGQNVTLSCEQNLNHDAMYWYRQDPGQGLRLIYYSQIVNDFQKGDIAEGYSVSREKKESFPLTVTSAQKNPTAFYLCASSTQGQGYGYTFGSGTRLTVV.